This T cell receptor beta chain derives from a study of shared clonotypes between healthy human individuals. Generated by immunoSEQ multiplex PCR, the TCRdb table keeps only in-frame clones and is missing some. The repertoire holds 2.3 million or so clones, with about 92% as singletons. CDR3 length: 16 residues. V gave up 3 bases and J gave up 0 bases, with 12 bases separating them. The germline V gene encodes CDR1 ENHRY and CDR2 SYGVKD. J is TRBJ1-3 and V is TRBV10-3, with unresolved D. The sequencing sample was made of naive CD4+ T cells from PBMCs. Described subset: CD45RA+ positively selected. The receptor was derived from a man between 18 and 35 years old in good health. Some clones in this sample may be carry-over from other donors' samples. For the CDR3, the DNA is TGTGCCATCAGTGATTCTAGCCTAGGCTCTGGAAACACCATATATTTT. Protein product: CAISDSSLGSGNTIYF.